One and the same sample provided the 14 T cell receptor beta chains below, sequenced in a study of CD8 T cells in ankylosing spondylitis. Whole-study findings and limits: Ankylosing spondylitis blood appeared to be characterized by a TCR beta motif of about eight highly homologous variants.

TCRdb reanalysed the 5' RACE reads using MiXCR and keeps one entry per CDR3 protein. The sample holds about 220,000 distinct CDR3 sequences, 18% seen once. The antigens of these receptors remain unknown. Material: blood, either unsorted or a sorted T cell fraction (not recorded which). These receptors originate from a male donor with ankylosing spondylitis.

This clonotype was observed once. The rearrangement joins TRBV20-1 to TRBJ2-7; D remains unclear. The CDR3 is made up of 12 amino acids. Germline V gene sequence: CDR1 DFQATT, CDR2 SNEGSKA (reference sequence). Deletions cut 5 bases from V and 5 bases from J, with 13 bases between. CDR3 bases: TGCAGTGCTCAAGCCGGGTTAGACGAGCAGTACTTC. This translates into CSAQAGLDEQYF.

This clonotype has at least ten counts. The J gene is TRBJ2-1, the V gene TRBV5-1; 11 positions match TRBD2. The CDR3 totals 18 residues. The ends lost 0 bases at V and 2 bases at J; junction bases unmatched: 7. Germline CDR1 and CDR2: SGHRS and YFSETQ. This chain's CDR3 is CASSLARLAGGPYNEQFF. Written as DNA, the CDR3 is TGCGCCAGCAGCTTGGCGAGGTTAGCGGGAGGGCCCTACAATGAGCAGTTCTTC.

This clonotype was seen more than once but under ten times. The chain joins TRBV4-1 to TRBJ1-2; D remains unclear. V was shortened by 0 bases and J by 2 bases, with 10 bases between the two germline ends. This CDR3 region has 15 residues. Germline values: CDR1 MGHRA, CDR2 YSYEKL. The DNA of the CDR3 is TGCGCCAGCAGCCAAGATCAAAAAGGGAACTATGGCTACACCTTC. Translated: CASSQDQKGNYGYTF.

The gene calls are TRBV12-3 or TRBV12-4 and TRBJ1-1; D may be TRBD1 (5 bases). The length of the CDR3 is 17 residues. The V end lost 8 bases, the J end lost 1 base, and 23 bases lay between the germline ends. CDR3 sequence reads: CASAESGGGFRNTEAFF. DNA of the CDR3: TGTGCCAGCGCCGAGTCGGGGGGGGGATTCCGGAACACTGAAGCTTTCTTT.

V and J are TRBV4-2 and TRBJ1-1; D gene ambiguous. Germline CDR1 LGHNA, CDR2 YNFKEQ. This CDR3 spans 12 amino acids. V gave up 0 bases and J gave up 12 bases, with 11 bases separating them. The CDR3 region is CASSQDPPRTFF. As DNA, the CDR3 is TGTGCCAGCAGCCAAGACCCGCCGAGGACTTTCTTT.

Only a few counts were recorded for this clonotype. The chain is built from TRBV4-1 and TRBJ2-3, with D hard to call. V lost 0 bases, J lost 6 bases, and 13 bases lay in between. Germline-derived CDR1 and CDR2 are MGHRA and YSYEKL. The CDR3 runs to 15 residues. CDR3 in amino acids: CASSQDLRMGDTQYF. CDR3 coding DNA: TGCGCCAGCAGCCAAGATTTGCGGATGGGGGATACGCAGTATTTT.

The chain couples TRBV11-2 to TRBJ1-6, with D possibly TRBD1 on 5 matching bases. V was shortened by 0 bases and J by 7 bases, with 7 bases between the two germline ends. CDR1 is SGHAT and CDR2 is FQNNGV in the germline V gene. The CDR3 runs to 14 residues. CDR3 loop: CASSLDTGNSPLHF. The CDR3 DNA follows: TGTGCCAGCAGCTTAGATACAGGAAATTCACCCCTCCACTTT. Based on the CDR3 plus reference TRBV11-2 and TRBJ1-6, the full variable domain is EAGVAQSPRYKIIEKRQSVAFWCNPISGHATLYWYQQILGQGPKLLIQFQNNGVVDDSQLPKDRFSAERLKGVDSTLKIQPAKLEDSAVYLCASSLDTGNSPLHFGNGTRLTVT.

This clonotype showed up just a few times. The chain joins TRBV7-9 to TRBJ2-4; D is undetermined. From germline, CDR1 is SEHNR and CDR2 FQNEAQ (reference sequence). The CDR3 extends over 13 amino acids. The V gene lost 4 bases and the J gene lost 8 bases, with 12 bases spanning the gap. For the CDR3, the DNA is TGTGCCAGCAGCTGGGATCCGATGGACATTCAGTACTTC. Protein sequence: CASSWDPMDIQYF.

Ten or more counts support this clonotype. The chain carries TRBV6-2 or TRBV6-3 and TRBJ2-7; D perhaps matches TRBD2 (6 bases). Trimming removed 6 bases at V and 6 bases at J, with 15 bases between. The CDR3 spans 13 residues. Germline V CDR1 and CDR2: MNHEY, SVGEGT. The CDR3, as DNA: TGTGCCAGCAGCCCGGGGGATCCCTCCGAGCAGTACTTC. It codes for CASSPGDPSEQYF.

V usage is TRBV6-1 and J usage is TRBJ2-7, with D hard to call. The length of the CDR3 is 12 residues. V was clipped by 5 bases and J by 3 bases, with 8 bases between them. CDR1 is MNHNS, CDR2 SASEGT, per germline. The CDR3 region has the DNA TGTGCCAGCAGTCACTCCATCTACGAGCAGTACTTC. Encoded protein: CASSHSIYEQYF.

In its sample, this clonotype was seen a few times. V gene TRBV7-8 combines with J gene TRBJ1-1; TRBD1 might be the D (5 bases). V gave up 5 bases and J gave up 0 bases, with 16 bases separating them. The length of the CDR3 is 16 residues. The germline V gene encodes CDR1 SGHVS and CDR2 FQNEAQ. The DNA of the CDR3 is TGTGCCAGCAGCCCCACTCCCACAGGTATGAACACTGAAGCTTTCTTT. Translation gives CASSPTPTGMNTEAFF.

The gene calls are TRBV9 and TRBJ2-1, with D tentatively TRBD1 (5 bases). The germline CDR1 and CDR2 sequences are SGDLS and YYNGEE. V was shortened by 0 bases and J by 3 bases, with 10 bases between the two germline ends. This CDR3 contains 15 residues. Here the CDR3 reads CASSVEGVGYNEQFF. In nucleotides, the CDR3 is TGTGCCAGCAGCGTAGAAGGGGTGGGCTACAATGAGCAGTTCTTC.

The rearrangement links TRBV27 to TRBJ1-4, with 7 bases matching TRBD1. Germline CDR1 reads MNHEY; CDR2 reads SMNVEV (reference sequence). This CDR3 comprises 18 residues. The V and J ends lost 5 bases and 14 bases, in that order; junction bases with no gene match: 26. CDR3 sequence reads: CASSPRGGQLSADARLFF. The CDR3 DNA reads TGTGCCAGCAGTCCACGAGGGGGACAGCTCTCTGCAGATGCAAGGCTGTTTTTT.

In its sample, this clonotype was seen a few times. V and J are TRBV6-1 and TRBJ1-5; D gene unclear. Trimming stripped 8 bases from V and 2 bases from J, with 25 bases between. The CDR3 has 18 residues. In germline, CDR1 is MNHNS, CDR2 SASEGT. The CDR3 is CASLFLYVVGDGNQPQHF. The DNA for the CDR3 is TGTGCCAGCCTATTTTTATATGTGGTCGGTGATGGCAATCAGCCCCAGCATTTT.